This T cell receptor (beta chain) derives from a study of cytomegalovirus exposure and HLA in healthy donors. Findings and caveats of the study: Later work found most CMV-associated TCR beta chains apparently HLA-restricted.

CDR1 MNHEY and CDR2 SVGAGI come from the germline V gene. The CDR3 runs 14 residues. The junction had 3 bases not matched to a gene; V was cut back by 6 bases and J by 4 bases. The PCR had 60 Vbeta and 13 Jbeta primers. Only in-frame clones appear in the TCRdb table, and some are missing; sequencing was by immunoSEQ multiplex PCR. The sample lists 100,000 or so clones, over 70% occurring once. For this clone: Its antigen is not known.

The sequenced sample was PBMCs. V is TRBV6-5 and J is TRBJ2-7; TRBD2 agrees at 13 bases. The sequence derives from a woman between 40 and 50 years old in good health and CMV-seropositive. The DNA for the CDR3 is TGTGCCAGCAGAAGGACTAGCGGGAGTTACGAGCAGTACTTC. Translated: CASRRTSGSYEQYF.